This TCR beta chain was sequenced in a study of vaccination and CD4 T cells after COVID-19. Germline assignment: CDR1 ENHRY and CDR2 SYGVKD. Trimming left V 3 bases short and J 0 bases short, with 11 bases between. This CDR3 is built from 15 residues. Cultured CD4+ T cell DNA underwent sequencing with the Oncomine TCR Beta short-read assay. Genomic DNA was taken out of cultured CD4+ T cells by extraction. In TCRdb, the PCR reads were re-called with MiXCR into one record per CDR3 protein. This table has about 13,000 distinct CDR3 sequences, 45% to 60% appearing once. Treatment meaning: approximately 9-day PBMC culture with coronavirus spike peptide pools or control peptides (ViraFEST assay). A remark on this clonotype: Its antigen is unknown.

The sequence came from a human donor who had recovered from COVID-19. The sequenced sample consisted of CD4+ T cells from blood, cultured in vitro. The rearrangement joins TRBV10-3 to TRBJ1-1; TRBD1 might be the D (5 bases). The CDR3 spells CAISDQGQMNTEAFF. CDR3 nucleotide sequence: TGTGCCATCAGTGATCAAGGACAAATGAACACTGAAGCTTTCTTT.